This T cell receptor beta chain was observed in a study of TIL therapy for anti-PD-1-resistant metastatic lung cancer. General study results and limits: Patients were highly selected, enriched for treatment-naive, never-smoker and oncogene-addicted cases. Many TIL product clones were absent from baseline tumor, suggesting clonal contraction.

The libraries were made with immunoSEQ v3. Each library reached 1.9 million or so read pairs, or about 5-6.5 million at deep level. Clones were read by immunoSEQ multiplex PCR, and TCRdb kept only the in-frame ones, dropping some. The table has about 50,000 clones, 55% to 75% seen once. A remark on this clone: Its specificity is not known.

Trimming stripped 4 bases from V and 0 bases from J, with 12 bases between. The CDR3 spans 15 residues. Germline values: CDR1 SGHNT, CDR2 YYREEE (reference sequence). Time point specified: pre-treatment sample, taken before nivolumab and TIL therapy. Tumor tissue came from excised metastases, mostly pleural nodules or supraclavicular lymph nodes. This rearrangement joins TRBV5-4 to TRBJ2-3, with TRBD2 as a possible D gene (6 bases). Sequences were derived from tumor tissue, sampled at baseline. This receptor was identified in a person aged 30 to 80 with non-small cell lung cancer. The chain's CDR3 is CASSPSRESTDTQYF. CDR3 bases: TGTGCCAGCAGCCCGAGCCGGGAGAGCACAGATACGCAGTATTTT.